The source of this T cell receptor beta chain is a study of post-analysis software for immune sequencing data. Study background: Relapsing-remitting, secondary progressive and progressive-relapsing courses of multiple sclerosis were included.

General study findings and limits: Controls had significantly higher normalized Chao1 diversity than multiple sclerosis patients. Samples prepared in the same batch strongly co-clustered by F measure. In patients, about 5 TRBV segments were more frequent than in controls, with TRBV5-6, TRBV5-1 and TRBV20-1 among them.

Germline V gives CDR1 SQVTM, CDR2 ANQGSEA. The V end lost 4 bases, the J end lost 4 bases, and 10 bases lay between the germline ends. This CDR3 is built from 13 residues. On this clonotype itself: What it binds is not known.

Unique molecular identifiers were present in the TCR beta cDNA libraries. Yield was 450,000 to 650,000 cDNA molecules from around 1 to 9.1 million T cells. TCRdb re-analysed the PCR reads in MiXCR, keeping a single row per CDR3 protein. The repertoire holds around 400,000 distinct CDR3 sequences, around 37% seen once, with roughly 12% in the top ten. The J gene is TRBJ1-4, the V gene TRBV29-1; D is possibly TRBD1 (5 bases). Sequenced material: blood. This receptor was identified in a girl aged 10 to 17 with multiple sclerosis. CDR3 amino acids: CSVAPGLNEKLFF. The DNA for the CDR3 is TGCAGCGTTGCGCCGGGGCTTAATGAAAAACTGTTTTTT.